Included here is one T cell receptor beta chain sequence, with context. This sample was included in a study of T cell changes during pregnancy in multiple sclerosis. Libraries were prepared by immunoSEQ multiplex PCR; TCRdb keeps only in-frame clonotypes and omits some of them. The data contain roughly 40,000 clones, just over 90% of them singletons. The sequencing used peripheral blood, collected before pregnancy. This TCR was recovered from a female donor with multiple sclerosis, enrolled in a pregnancy study.

The CDR3, as DNA: TGTGCCAGCTCACCACCGACAGCTAGTCGGGATACGCAGTATTTT. Amino acids: CASSPPTASRDTQYF. V usage is TRBV18 and J usage is TRBJ2-3; possibly TRBD1 for D (5 bases). V lost 0 bases, J lost 6 bases, and 13 bases lay in between. Germline lookup yields CDR1 KGHSH and CDR2 LQKENI. The CDR3 sequence is 15 residues long.